This T cell receptor (beta chain) came from a study of beta chain features in type 1 diabetes. Sequenced material consisted of expressed TCRB transcripts (all of the isolated RNA was reverse transcribed). Naive, central memory and regulatory T cell samples produced a mean of about 3.5 million reads. Clones were sequenced by immunoSEQ multiplex PCR, and TCRdb holds only the in-frame ones, with some missing. The sample yields 970,000 or so clones, roughly a sixth seen once. Germline CDR1 and CDR2: MNHEY and SVGAGI. Deletions cut 2 bases from V and 4 bases from J, with 11 bases between. This CDR3 spans 14 amino acids.

The rearrangement links TRBV6-5 to TRBJ1-2; no firm D call. This clonotype originated in a woman aged 18-29 years in good health. Sequencing was performed on naive CD4+ T cells from blood. Here the CDR3 reads CASSYDGRGYGYTF. The CDR3 DNA reads as TGTGCCAGCAGTTACGACGGCCGCGGCTATGGCTACACCTTC.